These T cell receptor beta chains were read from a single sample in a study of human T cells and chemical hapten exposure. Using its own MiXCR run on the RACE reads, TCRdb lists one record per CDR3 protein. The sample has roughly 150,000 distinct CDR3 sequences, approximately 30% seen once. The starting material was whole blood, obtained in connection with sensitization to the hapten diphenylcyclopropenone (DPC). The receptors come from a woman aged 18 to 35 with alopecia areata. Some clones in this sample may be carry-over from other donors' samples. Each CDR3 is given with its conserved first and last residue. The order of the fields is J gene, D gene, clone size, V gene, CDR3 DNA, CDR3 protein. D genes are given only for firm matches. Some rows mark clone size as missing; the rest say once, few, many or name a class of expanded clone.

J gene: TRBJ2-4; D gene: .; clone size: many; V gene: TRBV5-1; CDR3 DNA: TGCGCCAGCAGCCCAGGGAACATTCAGTACTTC; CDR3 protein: CASSPGNIQYF
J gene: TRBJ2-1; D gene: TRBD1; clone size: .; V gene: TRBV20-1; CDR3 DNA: TGCAGTGCTAGGTACCGGGACAGGGTAACGTTCTTC; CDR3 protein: CSARYRDRVTFF
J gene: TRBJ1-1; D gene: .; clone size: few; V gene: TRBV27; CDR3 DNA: TGTGCCAGCAGTTCCACTCCCAGAGGGACTGAAGCTTTCTTT; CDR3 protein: CASSSTPRGTEAFF
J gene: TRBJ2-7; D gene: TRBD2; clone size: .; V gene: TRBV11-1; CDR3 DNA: TGTGCCAGCAGCTTAGCTCCGGGACTAGTCCACGAGCAGTACTTC; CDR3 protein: CASSLAPGLVHEQYF
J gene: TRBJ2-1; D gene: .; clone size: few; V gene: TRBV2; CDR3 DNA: TGTGCCAGCAACCCGGGGGTCTCCTACAATGAGCAGTTCTTC; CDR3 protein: CASNPGVSYNEQFF
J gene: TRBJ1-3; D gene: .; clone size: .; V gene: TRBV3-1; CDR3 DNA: TGTGCCAGCGGACAAGAGGCTGGAAACACCATATATTTT; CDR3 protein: CASGQEAGNTIYF
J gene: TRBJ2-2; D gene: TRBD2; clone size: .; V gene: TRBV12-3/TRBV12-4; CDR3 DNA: TGTGCCAGCAGGAAAGACTTAGGACTAGCGGGAGGTGGAACTACCGGGGAGCTGTTTTTT; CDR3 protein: CASRKDLGLAGGGTTGELFF
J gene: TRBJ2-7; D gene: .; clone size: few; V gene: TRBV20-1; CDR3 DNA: TGCAGTGCCGTTGGTGGGGGGGCGCACGACGAGCAGTACTTC; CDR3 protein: CSAVGGGAHDEQYF
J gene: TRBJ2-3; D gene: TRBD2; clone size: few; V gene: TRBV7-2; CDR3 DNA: TGTGCCAGCAAGTCACTAGCGGGAGAAAGAGATACGCAGTATTTT; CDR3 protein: CASKSLAGERDTQYF
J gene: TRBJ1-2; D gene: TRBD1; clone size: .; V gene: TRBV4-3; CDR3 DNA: TGCGCCAGCAGCAAGGACAGGGTTAACTATGGCTACACCTTC; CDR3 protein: CASSKDRVNYGYTF
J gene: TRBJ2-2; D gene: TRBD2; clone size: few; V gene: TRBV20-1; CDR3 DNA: TGCAGTGCTAGAGGGACTAGCGTCAAGGCGGGCACCGGGGAGCTGTTTTTT; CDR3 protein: CSARGTSVKAGTGELFF
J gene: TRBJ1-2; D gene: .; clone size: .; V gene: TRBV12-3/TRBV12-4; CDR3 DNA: TGTGCCAGCAGTTTAACTACCAGGGGAAACTATGGCTACACCTTC; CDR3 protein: CASSLTTRGNYGYTF
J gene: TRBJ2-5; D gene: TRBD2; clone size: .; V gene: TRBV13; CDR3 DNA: TGTGCCAGCAGCTTAGCCGGCCTAGCGGGAGAAGAGACCCAGTACTTC; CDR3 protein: CASSLAGLAGEETQYF
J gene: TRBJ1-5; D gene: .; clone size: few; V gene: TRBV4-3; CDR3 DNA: TGCGCCAGCAGCCAAGATTGGTATAGCAATCAGCCCCAGCATTTT; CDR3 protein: CASSQDWYSNQPQHF
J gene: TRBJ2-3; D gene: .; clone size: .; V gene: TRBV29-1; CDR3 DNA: TGCAGCGTTCGTGTTGCGGGGTCAGATACGCAGTATTTT; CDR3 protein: CSVRVAGSDTQYF
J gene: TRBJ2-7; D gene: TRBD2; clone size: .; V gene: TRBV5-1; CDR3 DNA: TGCGCCAGCAGCTTGGCGGGGACTAGCGGGGACGAGCAGTACTTC; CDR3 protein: CASSLAGTSGDEQYF
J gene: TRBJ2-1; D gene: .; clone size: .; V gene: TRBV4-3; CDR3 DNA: TGCGCCAGCAGCCAAGATATATACGGCTATTACAATGAGCAGTTCTTC; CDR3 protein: CASSQDIYGYYNEQFF
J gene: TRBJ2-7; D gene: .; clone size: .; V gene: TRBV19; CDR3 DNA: TGTGCCGTCGGCGGGCGAAGGGCCCACGAGCAGTACTTC; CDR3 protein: CAVGGRRAHEQYF
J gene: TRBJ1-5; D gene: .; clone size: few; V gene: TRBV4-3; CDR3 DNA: TGCGCCAGCAGCCAAGAATGGGTTAGCAATCAGCCCCAGCATTTT; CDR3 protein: CASSQEWVSNQPQHF